These 24 T cell receptor beta chains were sequenced from one sample in a study of T-cell memory formation after mild COVID-19. TCRdb used MiXCR to reprocess the 5' RACE reads, holding one entry per CDR3 protein. The sample consists of about 470,000 distinct CDR3 sequences, 18% of them appearing once. Material: PBMCs or a T cell subset sorted from them (not recorded which). Source of these receptors: an adult woman who had mild COVID-19 (a few samples of this study predate the infection). Cell type and time point are not known.

This clonotype showed up just a few times. V usage is TRBV5-1 and J usage is TRBJ2-1; 10 positions match TRBD2. The CDR3 has 15 amino acids. CDR1 is SGHRS, CDR2 YFSETQ, per germline. V gave up 2 bases and J gave up 8 bases; unmatched junction bases: 7. The CDR3, as DNA: TGCGCCAGCAGCTTAGCGGGAGGGCCGGGCCATGAGCAGTTCTTC. It yields the protein CASSLAGGPGHEQFF.

This sequence joins TRBV30 and TRBJ2-7; D unresolved. Trimming cost V 6 bases and J 5 bases, with 17 bases left between them. CDR1 is GTSNPN and CDR2 is SVGIG in the germline V gene (reference sequence). The CDR3 is 13 amino acids. CDR3: CACLPWGRDEQYF. The CDR3 nucleotides are TGTGCCTGTCTTCCGTGGGGAAGGGACGAGCAGTACTTC.

The V and J genes are TRBV3-1 and TRBJ2-1; the D gene is possibly TRBD2 (6 bases). V was clipped by 7 bases and J by 4 bases, with 17 bases between them. The germline gives CDR1 LGHDT, CDR2 YNNKEL (reference sequence). This CDR3 spans 15 amino acids. CDR3 bases: TGTGCCAGCAAAAAGGCTAGCGTAGAATACAATGAGCAGTTCTTC. This sequence encodes CASKKASVEYNEQFF.

This clonotype was observed a handful of times. This chain joins TRBV9 and TRBJ2-7, with 8 positions matching TRBD1. Germline lookup yields CDR1 SGDLS and CDR2 YYNGEE. CDR3 size: 15 residues. V was pared by 4 bases and J by 1 base, with 7 bases of the junction left unmatched. The CDR3 is CASSSYGQGSYEQYF. DNA for the CDR3: TGTGCCAGCAGCAGCTATGGACAGGGTTCCTACGAGCAGTACTTC.

V is TRBV7-9 and J is TRBJ1-2; 9 nucleotides agree with TRBD1. CDR3 length: 17 residues. The V gene's germline CDR1 is SEHNR and CDR2 FQNEAQ (reference sequence). With V trimmed by 3 bases and J by 2 bases, 10 bases remained unmatched. CDR3 protein: CASSLWTGALSNYGYTF. In nucleotides, the CDR3 is TGTGCCAGCAGCTTGTGGACAGGGGCTTTATCGAACTATGGCTACACCTTC.

This clonotype was seen more than once but under ten times. The chain joins TRBV9 to TRBJ2-1; no reliable D call. The CDR3 loop spans 13 amino acids. Per the germline V gene, CDR1 is SGDLS and CDR2 is YYNGEE. The V gene lost 0 bases and the J gene lost 3 bases, with 4 bases spanning the gap. In DNA, the CDR3 is TGTGCCAGCAGCGTAGCCATCTACAATGAGCAGTTCTTC. Encoded protein: CASSVAIYNEQFF. The complete variable domain, with remaining parts taken from reference TRBV9 and TRBJ2-1, reads DSGVTQTPKHLITATGQRVTLRCSPRSGDLSVYWYQQSLDQGLQFLIQYYNGEERAKGNILERFSAQQFPDLHSELNLSSLELGDSALYFCASSVAIYNEQFFGPGTRLTVL.

This clonotype was counted ten times or more. The genes are TRBV6-6 and TRBJ2-7; D possibly corresponds to TRBD2 (7 bases). V lost 2 bases and J 3 bases, leaving 11 bases between the germline ends. The CDR3 length is 14 residues. Germline assignment: CDR1 MNHNY and CDR2 SVGAGI (reference sequence). CDR3 residues: CASSYGGAYYEQYF. The CDR3 nucleotides are TGTGCCAGCAGTTACGGGGGGGCTTACTACGAGCAGTACTTC.

This chain uses TRBV7-9 with TRBJ2-7; perhaps TRBD1 as D (6 bases). Between the trimmed V and J ends, which lost 1 base and 2 bases, there was a span of 12 bases. This CDR3 has 15 residues. The germline gives CDR1 SEHNR, CDR2 FQNEAQ (reference sequence). This CDR3 reads CASSLGDTRPYEQYF. CDR3 coding DNA: TGTGCCAGCAGCTTAGGGGACACGAGACCCTACGAGCAGTACTTC.

For the CDR3, the DNA is TGTGCCAGCAGCTTATGGGCGGAGGGGACAGGGACCAATGAGCAGTTCTTC. This gives the protein CASSLWAEGTGTNEQFF. V and J are TRBV7-3 and TRBJ2-1; TRBD1 aligns across 9 bases. This CDR3 contains 17 residues. Germline CDR1 reads SGHTA; CDR2 reads FQGTGA. J gave up 6 bases and V 2 bases, and 11 bases lay outside the gene matches.

The rearrangement links TRBV6-6 to TRBJ2-1, with D tentatively TRBD2 (7 bases). The ends were cut back, 0 bases at V and 2 bases at J, with 14 bases in the middle. The germline CDR1 and CDR2 sequences are MNHNY and SVGAGI (reference sequence). This CDR3 is 17 amino acids long. CDR3 loop: CASSYSVPGGPYNEQFF. For the CDR3, the DNA is TGTGCCAGCAGTTACTCAGTCCCGGGGGGCCCCTACAATGAGCAGTTCTTC.

This clonotype has more than one count but fewer than ten. V gene TRBV9 combines with J gene TRBJ2-1, with 7 positions matching TRBD1. This CDR3 region has 16 residues. Germline CDR1 reads SGDLS; CDR2 reads YYNGEE. J lost 6 bases, V lost 4 bases, and 13 bases had no gene match. The CDR3 region is CASSTSEPYRGNEQFF. In DNA form, the CDR3 reads TGTGCCAGCAGCACCTCCGAGCCCTACAGGGGCAATGAGCAGTTCTTC.

Written as DNA, the CDR3 is TGTGCCAGCAGCTTCTCTCCGGGGGACAACACTGAAGCTTTCTTT. This encodes CASSFSPGDNTEAFF. V and J are TRBV7-9 and TRBJ1-1; D might be TRBD1 (5 bases). This CDR3 is built from 15 residues. The germline V and J ends were trimmed by 3 bases and 2 bases, with 13 bases remaining between them. Germline V gene data show CDR1 as SEHNR and CDR2 as FQNEAQ (reference sequence).

Here the CDR3 reads CASSPPGLAGVNEQFF. The CDR3 bases are TGTGCCAGCAGTCCCCCGGGACTAGCGGGAGTTAATGAGCAGTTCTTC. The V gene is TRBV12-3 or TRBV12-4, the J gene TRBJ2-1, with 14 bases aligning to TRBD2. The CDR3 totals 16 residues. With V trimmed by 5 bases and J by 7 bases, 7 bases remained unmatched.

In this sample, this clonotype turned up a few times. The chain links TRBV7-9 to TRBJ1-1; D is unclear. Deletions cut 2 bases from V and 5 bases from J, with 9 bases between. CDR3 length: 13 residues. Per germline, CDR1 SEHNR and CDR2 FQNEAQ (reference sequence). CDR3 bases: TGTGCCAGCAGCTTAAGCAGCGTAACTGAAGCTTTCTTT. This gives the protein CASSLSSVTEAFF.

The V call is TRBV7-6, the J call TRBJ1-2; 7 nucleotides agree with TRBD1. Germline V gives CDR1 SGHVS, CDR2 FNYEAQ. V lost 4 bases, J lost 7 bases, and 9 bases stayed unmatched. The CDR3 sequence is 14 residues long. The CDR3 DNA sequence: TGTGCCAGCAGCTCCTCGGGTAGGGGGCTTGGCTACACCTTC. The encoded protein is CASSSSGRGLGYTF.

This chain connects TRBV7-8 to TRBJ2-1; no reliable D call. V dropped 0 bases and J dropped 5 bases, with 14 bases sitting between them. Germline CDR1 reads SGHVS; CDR2 reads FQNEAQ. The CDR3 runs to 16 residues. CDR3 residues: CASSLAFQINHNEQFF. CDR3 coding DNA: TGTGCCAGCAGCTTAGCTTTTCAGATCAATCACAATGAGCAGTTCTTC.

This clonotype was counted a few times. The rearrangement uses TRBV13 and TRBJ1-1, with 8 bases matching TRBD1. The V segment lost 2 bases and the J segment 5 bases; nucleotides outside the gene matches: 13. Germline V gives CDR1 PRHDT, CDR2 FYEKMQ (reference sequence). This CDR3 contains 17 residues. CDR3 sequence (DNA): TGTGCCAGCAGCTTATCCCGAGACAGGGGCCGAAAGACTGAAGCTTTCTTT. Encoded protein: CASSLSRDRGRKTEAFF.

This clonotype has ten or more counts. The chain has TRBV5-1 and TRBJ2-5; D may be TRBD2 (5 bases). V was clipped by 4 bases and J by 4 bases, with 14 bases between them. The CDR3 is made up of 14 amino acids. Germline loops: CDR1 SGHRS, CDR2 YFSETQ. CDR3 region: CASSPGLPSETQYF. The CDR3 DNA reads as TGCGCCAGCAGCCCTGGACTCCCTTCAGAGACCCAGTACTTC.

The rearrangement joins TRBV6-5 to TRBJ2-7; 8 positions match TRBD1. This CDR3 spans 18 amino acids. Trimming cost V 0 bases and J 6 bases; bases outside gene matches: 16. The germline V gene has CDR1 MNHEY and CDR2 SVGAGI. The CDR3 sequence: CASSYSTTRTGPPPEQYF. CDR3 sequence (DNA): TGTGCCAGCAGTTACTCGACAACCCGGACAGGGCCCCCACCCGAGCAGTACTTC.

This clonotype showed up just a few times. The rearrangement links TRBV3-1 to TRBJ2-7; D is unclear. Germline CDR1 is LGHDT and CDR2 is YNNKEL (reference sequence). There are 15 residues in the CDR3. V lost 0 bases to trimming and J lost 0 bases, with 9 bases between them. CDR3 loop: CASSQDGIPSYEQYF. The CDR3 DNA follows: TGTGCCAGCAGCCAAGATGGCATCCCCTCCTACGAGCAGTACTTC.

The rearrangement joins TRBV12-3 or TRBV12-4 to TRBJ1-1; no clear D gene. Trimming removed 0 bases from V and 0 bases from J, with 8 bases in between. The CDR3 sequence is 15 residues long. Here the CDR3 reads CASSLAAPLNTEAFF. Here the CDR3 DNA reads TGTGCCAGCAGTTTAGCAGCACCCTTGAACACTGAAGCTTTCTTT.

There are a few counts of this clonotype. The chain is built from TRBV20-1 and TRBJ1-2, with TRBD1 matching over 11 bases. Germline values: CDR1 DFQATT, CDR2 SNEGSKA (reference sequence). With 6 bases clipped from V and 7 bases from J, the junction kept 31 bases outside the gene matches. This CDR3 comprises 21 residues. The CDR3 DNA is TGCAGTGCCCCAGGGGGAAGGACAGGAGGACAGGGGGCTTGGCTTCCGCGTGGCTACACCTTC. Translating it yields CSAPGGRTGGQGAWLPRGYTF.

This chain connects TRBV14 to TRBJ1-1, with a tentative D call TRBD1 (5 bases). The CDR3 sequence is 15 residues long. Looked up from germline, CDR1 is SGHDN and CDR2 is FVKESK. Trimming removed 3 bases at V and 1 base at J, with 12 bases between. The CDR3 DNA reads as TGTGCCAGCAGCCACTCAGGGAGGGCGAACACTGAAGCTTTCTTT. The encoded protein is CASSHSGRANTEAFF.

This clonotype was picked up a small number of times. This chain uses TRBV7-2 with TRBJ2-7, with TRBD2 as a possible D gene (5 bases). The CDR3 spans 13 residues. Between the trimmed V and J ends, which lost 4 bases and 4 bases, there was a span of 11 bases. CDR1 is SGHTA, CDR2 FQGNSA, per germline. The DNA of the CDR3 is TGTGCCAGCAGCTCTGGAGGATTATACGAGCAGTACTTC. It codes for CASSSGGLYEQYF. The full variable domain, rest sourced from reference TRBV7-2 and TRBJ2-7, is GAGVSQSPSNKVTEKGKDVELRCDPISGHTALYWYRQSLGQGLEFLIYFQGNSAPDKSGLPSDRFSAERTGGSVSTLTIQRTQQEDSAVYLCASSSGGLYEQYFGPGTRLTVT.